This T cell receptor (beta chain) appears in the sequencing data of a study of blood T cell repertoires in COVID-19. Whole-study context: The United States, Italy and Spain provided the acute and convalescent COVID-19 samples.

V lost 7 bases and J lost 9, with 22 bases in between. The CDR3 spans 16 residues. Germline lookup yields CDR1 SNHLY and CDR2 FYNNEI. In the study's own analysis: Reference gene primer amplification gave nucleated cell count estimates. Generated by immunoSEQ multiplex PCR, the TCRdb table keeps only in-frame clones and is missing some. V, J and clone size reflect that table, while D and trimming were determined from the DNA. This table has just over 50,000 clones, over 75% appearing once. The sample consisted of peripheral blood. The TCR sequence derives from a man between 65 and 79 years old with acute or convalescent COVID-19. The chain combines TRBV2 with TRBJ1-6; weak D call: TRBD1 (6 bases). In DNA form, the CDR3 reads TGTGCCAGCATATTCCAAGGGGGAAAAGGAGGTTCACCCCTCCACTTT. It specifies CASIFQGGKGGSPLHF.